These T cell receptor beta chains were read from a single sample in a study of T cell responses to AZD1222 COVID-19 vaccine. This table comes from immunoSEQ multiplex PCR, and its TCRdb copy is limited to in-frame clones, with some not included. The sample contains about 150,000 clones, 92% of which appear only once. The sequencing here drew on peripheral blood, taken 28 days after the second AZD1222 dose. The source of these receptors is an adult who received the AZD1222 COVID-19 vaccine. Each CDR3 is given with its conserved first and last residue. A D gene is named only where the DNA matches it firmly. Part of the rows lack a size; the others show once, few, many or a class for expanded clones.

clone size: few
V gene: TRBV19
D gene: -
J gene: TRBJ1-5
CDR3 DNA: TGTGCCAGTAGTATAGAGGAGGGTTATAGCAATCAGCCCCAGCATTTT
CDR3 protein: CASSIEEGYSNQPQHF

clone size: -
V gene: TRBV6-5
D gene: TRBD1
J gene: TRBJ1-2
CDR3 DNA: TGTGCCAGTCGACAGGGAGGGAGCTACACCTTC
CDR3 protein: CASRQGGSYTF

clone size: -
V gene: TRBV15
D gene: -
J gene: TRBJ2-1
CDR3 DNA: TGTGCCACCAGCAGTCGGGGGAGAGCTGATGAGCAGTTCTTC
CDR3 protein: CATSSRGRADEQFF

clone size: -
V gene: TRBV9
D gene: -
J gene: TRBJ2-7
CDR3 DNA: TGTGCCAGCAGCGTAGGAGTGGGAGGGACATCCTACGAGCAGTACTTC
CDR3 protein: CASSVGVGGTSYEQYF

clone size: -
V gene: TRBV28
D gene: -
J gene: TRBJ1-1
CDR3 DNA: TGTGCCAGCAGTTTATGGGGAGGGGACACTGAAGCTTTCTTT
CDR3 protein: CASSLWGGDTEAFF

clone size: -
V gene: TRBV6-1
D gene: -
J gene: TRBJ2-4
CDR3 DNA: TGTGCCAGCAGTGAATTTAAAAACATTCAGTACTTC
CDR3 protein: CASSEFKNIQYF

clone size: -
V gene: TRBV5-4
D gene: -
J gene: TRBJ2-1
CDR3 DNA: TGTGCCAGCAGCTACACGTGGGGTGAGCAGTTCTTC
CDR3 protein: CASSYTWGEQFF

clone size: -
V gene: TRBV10-3
D gene: TRBD2
J gene: TRBJ2-5
CDR3 DNA: TGTGCCATCAGTGCGGGACTAGCCTCAGCACCTACCTTGACCCAGTACTTC
CDR3 protein: CAISAGLASAPTLTQYF

clone size: -
V gene: TRBV3-1/TRBV3-2
D gene: TRBD2
J gene: TRBJ2-3
CDR3 DNA: TGTGCCAGCAGCCAAGGTACAGCGGGAGGCCTAGCACCAGATACGCAGTATTTT
CDR3 protein: CASSQGTAGGLAPDTQYF

clone size: -
V gene: TRBV6-2/TRBV6-3
D gene: -
J gene: TRBJ1-2
CDR3 DNA: TGTGCCAGCAGTACCCAGGGACGGATCTACACCTTC
CDR3 protein: CASSTQGRIYTF

clone size: once
V gene: TRBV9
D gene: -
J gene: TRBJ2-5
CDR3 DNA: TGTGCCAGCAGCGTATCAAGCAATCCGGTAGAGACCCAGTACTTC
CDR3 protein: CASSVSSNPVETQYF

clone size: -
V gene: TRBV15
D gene: -
J gene: TRBJ2-1
CDR3 DNA: TGTGCCACCAGCAGAGATAGAGCCCCCTCCTACAATGAGCAGTTCTTC
CDR3 protein: CATSRDRAPSYNEQFF

clone size: once
V gene: TRBV7-9
D gene: -
J gene: TRBJ2-7
CDR3 DNA: TGTGCCAGCAGCCCTACAGGGTTCTCCTACGAGCAGTACTTC
CDR3 protein: CASSPTGFSYEQYF

clone size: once
V gene: TRBV19
D gene: TRBD1
J gene: TRBJ1-2
CDR3 DNA: TGTGCCAGTAGGGGCCCCGGACAGGGAAACTATGGCTACACCTTC
CDR3 protein: CASRGPGQGNYGYTF

clone size: -
V gene: TRBV14
D gene: -
J gene: TRBJ2-1
CDR3 DNA: TGTGCCAGCAGCCCCGGGGTTGAGCAGTTCTTC
CDR3 protein: CASSPGVEQFF

clone size: -
V gene: TRBV10-2
D gene: -
J gene: TRBJ2-3
CDR3 DNA: TGCGCCAGCAGAGACCCTGGCACAGATACGCAGTATTTT
CDR3 protein: CASRDPGTDTQYF

clone size: -
V gene: TRBV7-2
D gene: TRBD1
J gene: TRBJ1-5
CDR3 DNA: TGTGCCAGTCGGACAGGAAACAATCAGCCCCAGCATTTT
CDR3 protein: CASRTGNNQPQHF

clone size: -
V gene: TRBV19
D gene: -
J gene: TRBJ1-5
CDR3 DNA: TGTGCCAGTAGTATAGGAGGACGGATCAATCAGCCCCAGCATTTT
CDR3 protein: CASSIGGRINQPQHF

clone size: -
V gene: TRBV11-3
D gene: -
J gene: TRBJ2-5
CDR3 DNA: TGTGCCAGCAGCTTATCCCTCGCTGAGACCCAGTACTTC
CDR3 protein: CASSLSLAETQYF

clone size: -
V gene: TRBV7-9
D gene: -
J gene: TRBJ2-3
CDR3 DNA: TGTGCCAGCAGCTTAGATTCTCCAGGGGAGGCAGATACGCAGTATTTT
CDR3 protein: CASSLDSPGEADTQYF

clone size: -
V gene: TRBV2
D gene: -
J gene: TRBJ1-2
CDR3 DNA: TGTGCCAGCAGTGGTGCAGTCGGAGGGGTTGGCTACACCTTC
CDR3 protein: CASSGAVGGVGYTF

clone size: -
V gene: TRBV24-1
D gene: -
J gene: TRBJ2-1
CDR3 DNA: TGTGCCACCAGGGGTGCGGGGCACTCCTACAATGAGCAGTTCTTC
CDR3 protein: CATRGAGHSYNEQFF

clone size: -
V gene: TRBV3-1/TRBV3-2
D gene: -
J gene: TRBJ1-1
CDR3 DNA: TGTGCCAGCAGCCTATCCTCGGGTAACACTGAAGCTTTCTTT
CDR3 protein: CASSLSSGNTEAFF

clone size: -
V gene: TRBV7-9
D gene: -
J gene: TRBJ1-1
CDR3 DNA: TGTGCCAGCAGCACCGGGACCTACACTGAAGCTTTCTTT
CDR3 protein: CASSTGTYTEAFF

clone size: -
V gene: TRBV19
D gene: TRBD2
J gene: TRBJ2-7
CDR3 DNA: TGTGCCAGTAGTATAGATCTGGCGGGAGAGACCTACGAGCAGTACTTC
CDR3 protein: CASSIDLAGETYEQYF

clone size: -
V gene: TRBV12-5
D gene: TRBD1
J gene: TRBJ1-1
CDR3 DNA: TGTGCTAGTGGCACGGGACAGGGCAACCCCTTTATGAACACTGAAGCTTTCTTT
CDR3 protein: CASGTGQGNPFMNTEAFF

clone size: -
V gene: TRBV24-1
D gene: TRBD1
J gene: TRBJ2-3
CDR3 DNA: TGTGCCACCAGAGACCCGGGACAGGGGGCAGATACGCAGTATTTT
CDR3 protein: CATRDPGQGADTQYF

clone size: -
V gene: TRBV7-9
D gene: -
J gene: TRBJ1-5
CDR3 DNA: TGTGCCAGCAGCTCGGTCGGGGATTGGCCCCAGCATTTT
CDR3 protein: CASSSVGDWPQHF

clone size: once
V gene: TRBV27
D gene: -
J gene: TRBJ2-2
CDR3 DNA: TGTGCCAGCAGTTGGGCGGCTACCGGGGAGCTGTTTTTT
CDR3 protein: CASSWAATGELFF

clone size: -
V gene: TRBV29-1
D gene: TRBD2
J gene: TRBJ2-1
CDR3 DNA: TGCAGTGCAGGACTAGCGCATTGGGGTGAGCAGTTCTTC
CDR3 protein: CSAGLAHWGEQFF

clone size: -
V gene: TRBV28
D gene: TRBD2
J gene: TRBJ2-1
CDR3 DNA: TGTGCCAGCAGTTTAGGGGCGGGAGGTTCTAATGAGCAGTTCTTC
CDR3 protein: CASSLGAGGSNEQFF

clone size: few
V gene: TRBV19
D gene: -
J gene: TRBJ1-1
CDR3 DNA: TGTGCCAGTAGTAGAGAAGGCAGGGCAAACACTGAAGCTTTCTTT
CDR3 protein: CASSREGRANTEAFF

clone size: few
V gene: TRBV2
D gene: -
J gene: TRBJ2-1
CDR3 DNA: TGTGCCAGCAGCGAGAATATGGGGGAGAAGCAGTTCTTC
CDR3 protein: CASSENMGEKQFF

clone size: -
V gene: TRBV5-1
D gene: -
J gene: TRBJ2-7
CDR3 DNA: TGCGCCAGCAGGACAGACGTGGACTCCTACGAGCAGTACTTC
CDR3 protein: CASRTDVDSYEQYF

clone size: -
V gene: TRBV7-9
D gene: -
J gene: TRBJ1-4
CDR3 DNA: TGTGCCAGCAGCTCACAGGGCCCAACTAATGAAAAACTGTTTTTT
CDR3 protein: CASSSQGPTNEKLFF

clone size: -
V gene: TRBV5-5
D gene: -
J gene: TRBJ2-1
CDR3 DNA: TGTGCCAGCAGCTGGCGGGACTGGTCCTACAATGAGCAGTTCTTC
CDR3 protein: CASSWRDWSYNEQFF

clone size: -
V gene: TRBV3-1/TRBV3-2
D gene: TRBD1
J gene: TRBJ2-7
CDR3 DNA: TGTGCCAGCAGCCAGCCGGGACAGGGGACCTACGAGCAGTACTTC
CDR3 protein: CASSQPGQGTYEQYF

clone size: -
V gene: TRBV18
D gene: TRBD1
J gene: TRBJ1-6
CDR3 DNA: TGTGCCAGCTCCCGGGACAGCTCCTATAATTCACCCCTCCACTTT
CDR3 protein: CASSRDSSYNSPLHF

clone size: -
V gene: TRBV28
D gene: TRBD2
J gene: TRBJ2-3
CDR3 DNA: TGTGCCAGCGCCGGGACTAGCGGCACAGATACGCAGTATTTT
CDR3 protein: CASAGTSGTDTQYF

clone size: few
V gene: TRBV5-5
D gene: TRBD2
J gene: TRBJ2-7
CDR3 DNA: TGTGCCAGCAGCTCCCAACCTAGCGGGAGGGTGGCATACGAGCAGTACTTC
CDR3 protein: CASSSQPSGRVAYEQYF

clone size: -
V gene: TRBV27
D gene: TRBD2
J gene: TRBJ2-7
CDR3 DNA: TGTGCCAGCAGTCGGACTAGCGGGACCTACGAGCAGTACTTC
CDR3 protein: CASSRTSGTYEQYF

clone size: once
V gene: TRBV11-3
D gene: TRBD1
J gene: TRBJ1-2
CDR3 DNA: TGTGCCAGCAGGCCAAAGACAGGGACTAACTATGGCTACACCTTC
CDR3 protein: CASRPKTGTNYGYTF